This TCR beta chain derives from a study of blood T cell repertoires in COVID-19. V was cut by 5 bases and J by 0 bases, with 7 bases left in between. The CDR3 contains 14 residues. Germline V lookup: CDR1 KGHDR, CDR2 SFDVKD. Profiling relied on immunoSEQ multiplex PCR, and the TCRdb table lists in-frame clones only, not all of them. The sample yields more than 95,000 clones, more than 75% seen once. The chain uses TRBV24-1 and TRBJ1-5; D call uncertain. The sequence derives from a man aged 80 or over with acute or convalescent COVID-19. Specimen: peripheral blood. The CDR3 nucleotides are TGTGCCACCAGTGGAACTTATAGCAATCAGCCCCAGCATTTT. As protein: CATSGTYSNQPQHF.